The entry that follows covers one TCR beta chain sequence. The clone's antigen remains unknown. No base-level quality is on record; no much larger clone is a single base apart. The method was 5' RACE. Sequencing used an Illumina HiSeq 2500. A second PCR of 7 to 11 cycles was performed with a sample-barcoded 5' primer and a J-beta primer mix. Each TCR beta cDNA molecule received a unique molecular identifier from a template-switch 5' adaptor carrying 12 random nucleotides. At least 3 million CDR3-containing paired-end reads were obtained from each sample. All of the RNA was converted into first-strand cDNA using the Mint cDNA synthesis kit, with a TRBC-specific oligonucleotide serving as the primer. After uracil-DNA glycosylase treatment, a first 18-cycle PCR used universal primers M1SS and BC2_uni_R on all cDNA. The source study handled its data this way. Each sample was normalized by randomly selecting 1 million high-quality reads, each carrying a distinct molecular identifier. Reads with shared molecular identifiers were discarded instead of being binned into consensus sequences. CDR3 identification, clonotype clustering and error correction used MiTCR with a Q25 quality threshold and the strictest error-elimination algorithm. Lower-bound total TCR beta diversity was estimated with a nonparametric unseen species model using Euler transformation. TCRdb reran the public reads through fastp at Q25 and MiXCR, keeping productive beta chains. Every distinct CDR3 protein forms one entry, paired with its most common genes and DNA. These V and J calls are TCRdb output, not the study's own analysis. This sample is represented by just over 1 million distinct CDR3 sequences; under 45% of them were singletons. Under 20% of the sample is held by the ten biggest clonotypes.

This record belongs to a study of blood T cells in healthy people across ages (dated by TCRdb to between 2015 and 2016). Describing the broader study: In model experiments, roughly one uniquely barcoded TCR beta cDNA molecule per two T cells was captured by template switching. To track age-related changes in TCR beta repertoire diversity, the study relied on deep sequencing normalized with unique cDNA molecular identifiers. The donors were split into four age groups: young (average 16 years), middle-aged (39), aged (about 56) and long-lived (approximately 89). To avoid experimental bias, donors of different ages were spread randomly across the sequencing lanes. Two additional independent replicas of 1 million unique cDNA reads from the same blood draw were analyzed for two donors (one aged 18 to 29 and one aged 80 or older).

The donors were roughly 39 Caucasian individuals from Russia, aged roughly 6 to 100 years, who were systemically healthy. Each donor gave roughly 9 milliliters of peripheral blood, drawn into EDTA-treated Vacutainer tubes. Ficoll-Paque density-gradient centrifugation was used to isolate PBMCs, with at least 6 million obtained per sample. Trizol reagent was used to extract total RNA from the PBMCs, yielding at least 5.5 micrograms per sample. The percentages of naive CD45RAhigh/CD27high T cells were determined by flow cytometry on a PBMC aliquot from every donor. What the research found in general, with its limitations: Because the CMV infection status of the donors was unknown, age-related changes in expanded clonotypes may potentially have been confounded. The long-lived group showed more naive CD4+ T cells, fewer expanded clones and increased TCR diversity than the aged group, suggesting age selection. Estimates of total diversity based on one million sequenced T cells were regarded as lower bounds and as underestimates. Because profiling used bulk unsorted PBMCs, naive and antigen-experienced compartments could not be compared conclusively. There was a strong correlation between observed TCR beta diversity and the percentage of naive T cells measured by flow cytometry. Observed TCR beta diversity per million T cells fell roughly linearly with age, and a significant reduction was already apparent by age about 38.

The germline V gene yields SNHLY for CDR1 and FYNNEI for CDR2. The CDR3 runs 16 amino acids, cysteine and phenylalanine included. CDR3 DNA only is kept here, 48 bases in frame from base 1. V is pared back by 6 bases and J by 0 bases, with 12 bases lying between the germline termini. The origin of this receptor is a woman aged 60-75 years in good health. Sequencing was carried out using blood. Here the chain combines TRBV2 and TRBJ1-6; the D gene is possibly TRBD1, with 6 bases matching. The nucleotides are TGTGCCAGCAGACTTGGACAGAGCTCCTATAATTCACCCCTCCACTTT. Its coded protein is CASRLGQSSYNSPLHF.